The entry below gives a single T cell receptor beta chain sequence along with its context. Germline CDR1 is SGHTA and CDR2 is FQGNSA. Trimming at V came to 5 bases and at J to 3 bases, leaving 8 bases not matched to a gene. The CDR3 is 16 amino acids. The sample belongs to a study of T cell responses to AZD1222 COVID-19 vaccine. Pooled together were second doses at about 4 or about 12 weeks. Clones were read by immunoSEQ multiplex PCR, and TCRdb kept only the in-frame ones, dropping some. The repertoire holds nearly 55,000 clones, with roughly 90% as singletons. The J gene is TRBJ2-1, the V gene TRBV7-2, with TRBD2 matching 9 bases. The source was peripheral blood, collected 28 days after the second AZD1222 dose. The clonotype was recovered from an adult who received the AZD1222 COVID-19 vaccine. CDR3 DNA sequence: TGTGCCAGCAGCCCCCAGCTTAGCGGGAGCTACAATGAGCAGTTCTTC. Protein: CASSPQLSGSYNEQFF.